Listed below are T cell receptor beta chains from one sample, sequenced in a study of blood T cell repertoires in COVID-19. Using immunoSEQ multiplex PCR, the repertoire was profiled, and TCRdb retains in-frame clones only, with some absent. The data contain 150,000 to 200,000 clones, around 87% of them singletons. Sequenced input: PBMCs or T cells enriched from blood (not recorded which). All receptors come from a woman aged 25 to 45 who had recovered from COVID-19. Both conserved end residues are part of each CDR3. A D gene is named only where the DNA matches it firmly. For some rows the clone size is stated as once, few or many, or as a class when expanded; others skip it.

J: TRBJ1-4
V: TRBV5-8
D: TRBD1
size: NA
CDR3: CATSRGQGAKGFNEKLFF
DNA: TGTGCCACCAGCCGGGGACAGGGGGCGAAAGGGTTCAATGAAAAACTGTTTTTT

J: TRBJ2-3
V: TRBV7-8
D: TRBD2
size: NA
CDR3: CASSLVSGRSTDTQYF
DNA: TGTGCCAGCAGCTTAGTTTCCGGGAGGTCCACAGATACGCAGTATTTT

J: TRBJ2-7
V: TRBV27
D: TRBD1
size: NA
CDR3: CASSQTGGGYEQYF
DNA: TGTGCCAGCAGTCAAACAGGGGGAGGCTACGAGCAGTACTTC

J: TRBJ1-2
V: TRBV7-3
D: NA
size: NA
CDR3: CASSFSNGGGYTF
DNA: TGTGCCAGCAGCTTTTCGAATGGGGGCGGCTACACCTTC

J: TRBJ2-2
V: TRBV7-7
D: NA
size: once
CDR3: CASSLSRQGSTVNGELFF
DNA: TGTGCCAGCAGCTTAAGTAGGCAGGGCTCAACTGTGAACGGGGAGCTGTTTTTT

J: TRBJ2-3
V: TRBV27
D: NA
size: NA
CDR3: CASSLTDSHTDTQYF
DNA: TGTGCCAGCAGTTTGACAGATTCCCACACAGATACGCAGTATTTT

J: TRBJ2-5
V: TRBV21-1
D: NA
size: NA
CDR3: CASTQKQETQYF
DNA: TGTGCCAGCACACAGAAGCAAGAGACCCAGTACTTC

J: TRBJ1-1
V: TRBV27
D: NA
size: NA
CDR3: CASSFEWGRMNTEAFF
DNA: TGTGCCAGCAGTTTCGAATGGGGCAGGATGAACACTGAAGCTTTCTTT

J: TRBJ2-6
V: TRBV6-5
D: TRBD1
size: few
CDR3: CASIRQGSGANVLTF
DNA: TGTGCCAGCATCAGACAGGGATCTGGGGCCAACGTCCTGACTTTC

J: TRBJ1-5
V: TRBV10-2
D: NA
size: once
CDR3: CATGETNQPQHF
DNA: TGCGCCACCGGGGAGACAAATCAGCCCCAGCATTTT

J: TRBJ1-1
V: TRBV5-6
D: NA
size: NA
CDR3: CASRSDSTIMNTEAFF
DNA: TGTGCCAGCAGATCCGACAGCACAATCATGAACACTGAAGCTTTCTTT

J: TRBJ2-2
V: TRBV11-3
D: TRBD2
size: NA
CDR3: CASSLALLAGGPHDTGELFF
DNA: TGTGCCAGCAGCTTAGCCTTACTAGCGGGAGGGCCCCATGACACCGGGGAGCTGTTTTTT

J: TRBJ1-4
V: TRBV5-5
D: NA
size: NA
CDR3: CASSLQGREKLFF
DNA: TGTGCCAGCAGCTTACAGGGAAGGGAAAAACTGTTTTTT

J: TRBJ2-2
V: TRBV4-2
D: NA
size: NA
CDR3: CASSQLPAGELFF
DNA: TGTGCCAGCAGCCAATTGCCGGCCGGGGAGCTGTTTTTT

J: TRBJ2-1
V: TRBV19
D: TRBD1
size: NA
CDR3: CASGDRSNEQFF
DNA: TGTGCCAGTGGGGACAGGTCGAATGAGCAGTTCTTC

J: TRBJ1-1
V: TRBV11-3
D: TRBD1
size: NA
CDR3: CASSPPTGVYTEAFF
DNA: TGTGCCAGCAGCCCACCGACAGGGGTATACACTGAAGCTTTCTTT

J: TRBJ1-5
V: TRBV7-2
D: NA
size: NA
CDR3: CASSPDRRGQPQHF
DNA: TGTGCCAGCAGCCCCGACAGACGCGGTCAGCCCCAGCATTTT

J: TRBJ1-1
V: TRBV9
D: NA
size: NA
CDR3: CASSVGRENTEAFF
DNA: TGTGCCAGCAGCGTAGGTCGGGAGAACACTGAAGCTTTCTTT

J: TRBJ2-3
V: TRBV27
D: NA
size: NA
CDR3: CASSLLNTDTQYF
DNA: TGTGCCAGCAGTTTGTTAAACACAGATACGCAGTATTTT

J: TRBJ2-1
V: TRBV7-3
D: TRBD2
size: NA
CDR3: CASSSTSGIHNEQFF
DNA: TGTGCCAGCAGCTCCACTAGCGGGATACACAATGAGCAGTTCTTC

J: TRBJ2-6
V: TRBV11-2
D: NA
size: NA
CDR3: CASSPSGAGANVLTF
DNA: TGTGCCAGCAGCCCGTCGGGGGCTGGGGCCAACGTCCTGACTTTC

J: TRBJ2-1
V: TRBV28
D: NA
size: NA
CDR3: CASANFGSYNEQFF
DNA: TGTGCCAGCGCCAACTTCGGGTCCTACAATGAGCAGTTCTTC

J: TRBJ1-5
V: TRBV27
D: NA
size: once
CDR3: CASSPRGFINQPQHF
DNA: TGTGCCAGCAGTCCAAGGGGGTTCATCAATCAGCCCCAGCATTTT

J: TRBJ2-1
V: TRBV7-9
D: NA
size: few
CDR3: CASMPPLRMSNNEQFF
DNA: TGTGCCAGCATGCCACCACTAAGAATGAGCAACAATGAGCAGTTCTTC

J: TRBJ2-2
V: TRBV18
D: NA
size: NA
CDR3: CASSPETDTGELFF
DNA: TGTGCCAGCTCACCAGAGACAGACACCGGGGAGCTGTTTTTT

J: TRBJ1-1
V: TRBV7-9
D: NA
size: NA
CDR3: CASSLLSGEVAEAFF
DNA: TGTGCCAGCAGCCTATTAAGCGGGGAGGTCGCTGAAGCTTTCTTT

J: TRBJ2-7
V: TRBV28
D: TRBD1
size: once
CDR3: CASSLWRTGENPYEQYF
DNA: TGTGCCAGCAGTTTATGGAGGACAGGGGAAAACCCCTACGAGCAGTACTTC

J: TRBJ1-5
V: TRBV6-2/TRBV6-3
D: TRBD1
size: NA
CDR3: CASSYTEQGYQPQHF
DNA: TGTGCCAGCAGTTACACTGAACAGGGGTATCAGCCCCAGCATTTT

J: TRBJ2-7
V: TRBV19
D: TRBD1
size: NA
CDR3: CASSIVGQGAYEQYF
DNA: TGTGCCAGTAGTATCGTGGGACAGGGGGCCTACGAGCAGTACTTC

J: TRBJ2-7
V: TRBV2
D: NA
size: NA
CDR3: CASSEAVRAYEQYF
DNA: TGTGCCAGCAGTGAAGCCGTCAGGGCCTACGAGCAGTACTTC

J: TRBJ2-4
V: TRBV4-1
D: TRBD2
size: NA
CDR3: CASSQGLAGGLAKNIQYF
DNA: TGCGCCAGCAGCCAAGGACTAGCGGGAGGACTAGCCAAAAACATTCAGTACTTC

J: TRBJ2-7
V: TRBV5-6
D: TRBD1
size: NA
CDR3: CASSPDRVYEQYF
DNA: TGTGCCAGCAGCCCGGACAGGGTCTACGAGCAGTACTTC

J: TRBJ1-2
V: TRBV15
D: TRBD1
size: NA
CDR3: CATSGEGQASPNYGYTF
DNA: TGTGCCACCAGCGGGGAGGGACAGGCCTCCCCTAACTATGGCTACACCTTC

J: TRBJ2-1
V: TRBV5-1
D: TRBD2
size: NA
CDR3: CASSLVGGRARSEQFF
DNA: TGCGCCAGCAGCTTGGTTGGTGGGAGGGCTCGTAGTGAGCAGTTCTTC

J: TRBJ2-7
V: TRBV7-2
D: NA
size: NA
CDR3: CASSSRDDMDEQYF
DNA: TGTGCCAGCAGCTCCCGGGATGACATGGACGAGCAGTACTTC

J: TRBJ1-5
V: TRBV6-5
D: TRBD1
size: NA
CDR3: CASRKTGRNQPQHF
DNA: TGTGCCAGCAGAAAGACAGGGCGCAATCAGCCCCAGCATTTT

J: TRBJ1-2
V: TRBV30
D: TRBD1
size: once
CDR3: CAWSERKGQRNYGYTF
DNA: TGTGCCTGGAGTGAGCGAAAGGGACAGCGCAACTATGGCTACACCTTC

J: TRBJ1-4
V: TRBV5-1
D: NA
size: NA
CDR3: CASRVGDGNEKLFF
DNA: TGCGCCAGCAGGGTAGGGGATGGTAATGAAAAACTGTTTTTT

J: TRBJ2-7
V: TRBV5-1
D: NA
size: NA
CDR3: CASSSESYEQYF
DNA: TGCGCCAGCAGCTCGGAGTCCTACGAGCAGTACTTC

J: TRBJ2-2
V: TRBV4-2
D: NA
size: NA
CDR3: CASSHALGGELFF
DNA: TGTGCCAGCAGCCATGCCCTCGGCGGGGAGCTGTTTTTT

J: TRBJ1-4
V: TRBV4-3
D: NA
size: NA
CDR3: CASSPPPFEKLFF
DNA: TGCGCCAGCAGCCCCCCCCCGTTCGAAAAACTGTTTTTT

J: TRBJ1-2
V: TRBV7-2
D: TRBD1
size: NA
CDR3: CASSLGGQGADYGYTF
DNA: TGTGCCAGCAGCTTAGGAGGACAGGGGGCGGACTATGGCTACACCTTC

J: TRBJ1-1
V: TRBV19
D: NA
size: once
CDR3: CASRPNRAMNTEAFF
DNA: TGTGCCAGCCGGCCCAACAGGGCCATGAACACTGAAGCTTTCTTT

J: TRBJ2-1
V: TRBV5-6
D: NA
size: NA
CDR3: CASSFRYNEQFF
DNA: TGTGCCAGCAGCTTCCGCTACAATGAGCAGTTCTTC

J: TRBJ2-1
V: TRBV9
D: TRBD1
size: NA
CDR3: CASSSVGQGSGNEQFF
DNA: TGTGCCAGCAGCTCCGTAGGACAGGGGTCAGGCAATGAGCAGTTCTTC

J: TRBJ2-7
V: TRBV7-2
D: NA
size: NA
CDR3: CASSLGTRLSYEQYF
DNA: TGTGCCAGCAGCTTAGGGACTCGACTTTCCTACGAGCAGTACTTC

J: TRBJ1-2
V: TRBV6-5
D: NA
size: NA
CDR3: CASRDARVAGYTF
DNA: TGTGCCAGCAGAGACGCCCGGGTCGCCGGCTACACCTTC

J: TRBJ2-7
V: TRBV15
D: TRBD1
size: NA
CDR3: CATSGTGQSSYEQYF
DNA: TGTGCCACCAGCGGGACAGGCCAAAGCTCCTACGAGCAGTACTTC